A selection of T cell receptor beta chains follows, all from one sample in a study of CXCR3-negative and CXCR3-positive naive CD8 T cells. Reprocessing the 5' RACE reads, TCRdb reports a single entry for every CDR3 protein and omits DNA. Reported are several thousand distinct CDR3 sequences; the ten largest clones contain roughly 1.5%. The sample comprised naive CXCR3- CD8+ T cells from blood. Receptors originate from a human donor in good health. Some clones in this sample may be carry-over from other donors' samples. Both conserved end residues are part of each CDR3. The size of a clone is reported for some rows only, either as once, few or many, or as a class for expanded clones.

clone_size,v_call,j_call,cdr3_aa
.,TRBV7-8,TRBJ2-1,CASLDPGPGAEQFF
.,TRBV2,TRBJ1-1,CAGWTGGTEAFF
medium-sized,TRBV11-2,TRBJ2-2,CASSLAGPGELFF
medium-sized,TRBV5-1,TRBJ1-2,CASSPNPPSPYGYTF
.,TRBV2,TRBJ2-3,CASYHGTGVQYF
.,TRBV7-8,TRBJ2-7,CASSSSGGASYEQYF
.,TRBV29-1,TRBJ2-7,CSVVGQGILDEQYF
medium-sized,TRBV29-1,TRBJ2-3,CSVEVPGQGFADTQYF
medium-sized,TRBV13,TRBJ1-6,CASSPQGDSPLHF
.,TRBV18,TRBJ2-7,CASSPPIRGGAYEQYF
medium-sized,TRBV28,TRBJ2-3,CASSLGSGTQYF
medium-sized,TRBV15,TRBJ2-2,CATSPGLAGTGELFF
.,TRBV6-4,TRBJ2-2,CASSRLAGVPGELFF
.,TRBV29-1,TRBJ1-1,CSADRTDHTENTEAFF
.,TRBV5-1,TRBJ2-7,CASSLAVGSSYEQYF
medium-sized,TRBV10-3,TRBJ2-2,CAISTPGGGNTGELFF
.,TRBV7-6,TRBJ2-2,CASSLGANTGELFF
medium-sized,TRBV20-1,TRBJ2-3,CSASIPAWLAGGTDTQYF
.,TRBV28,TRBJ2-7,CASSPPSSVEQYF
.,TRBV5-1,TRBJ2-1,CASSPDSPLYNEQFF
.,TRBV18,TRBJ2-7,CASSPRVSGSSYEQYF
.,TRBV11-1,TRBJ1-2,CASSSGTGFLYGYTF
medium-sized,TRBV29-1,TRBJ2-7,CSVEDHSSSYEQYF
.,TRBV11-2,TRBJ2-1,CASSLRDRTYNEQFF
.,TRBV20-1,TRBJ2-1,CSAEISSVIDNEQFF
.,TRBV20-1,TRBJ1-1,CSAISPNTEAFF
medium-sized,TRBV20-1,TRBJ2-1,CSAIPGLAAPNEQFF
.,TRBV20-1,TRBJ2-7,CSARDLGGGPKKSDQYF
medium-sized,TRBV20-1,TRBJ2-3,CSARDTSGLVYTQYF
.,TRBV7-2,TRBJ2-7,CASSPYRTSGGRHSYEQYF
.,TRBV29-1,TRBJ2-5,CSVVTQGAETQYF
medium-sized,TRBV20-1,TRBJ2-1,CSARSASSGAGAEGNEQFF
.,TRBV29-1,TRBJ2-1,CSESPAGRNEQFF
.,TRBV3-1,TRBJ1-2,CASSHSQGYTF
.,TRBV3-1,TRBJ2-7,CASRGQGSYEQYF
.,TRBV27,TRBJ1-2,CASSPPGNYGYTF
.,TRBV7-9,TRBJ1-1,CASSSPLGGRAFF
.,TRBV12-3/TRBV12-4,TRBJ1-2,CASSFRDRYGYTF
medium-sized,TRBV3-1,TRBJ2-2,CASSQDFGVTGELFF
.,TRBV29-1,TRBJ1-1,CSVDREMNTEAFF
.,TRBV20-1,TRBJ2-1,CSATPGYHEQFF
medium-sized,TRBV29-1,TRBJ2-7,CSVEGQAYEQYF
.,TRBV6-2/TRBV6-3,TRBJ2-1,CASSYSTSDSYNEQFF
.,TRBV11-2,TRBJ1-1,CASSSNTEAFF
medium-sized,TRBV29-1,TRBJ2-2,CSVEYTGELFF
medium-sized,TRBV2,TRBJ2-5,CASSPGQGRQETQYF
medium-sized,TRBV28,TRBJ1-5,CASSSHGQSNQPQHF
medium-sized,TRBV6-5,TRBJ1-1,CASSYSGGVEAFF
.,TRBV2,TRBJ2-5,CASSPGQGAVETQYF
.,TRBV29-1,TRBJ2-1,CSVVGQGTYNEQLF
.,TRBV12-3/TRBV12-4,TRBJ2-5,CASSPGNSEETQYF